This TCR beta chain was identified in a study of cytomegalovirus exposure and HLA in healthy donors. Germline CDR1 is SGHAT and CDR2 is FQNNGV. The V and J ends lost 0 bases and 7 bases respectively, with 4 bases between them. The CDR3 contains 12 residues. About this clone itself: What it binds is not known.

Findings of the study overall: The study labeled more than 150 TCR beta chains cytomegalovirus-associated.

In nominal health when sampled, donors likely had unrecorded immune exposures nonetheless. With 60 Vbeta and 13 Jbeta primers, the PCR was carried out. Only in-frame clones appear in the TCRdb table, and some are missing; sequencing was by immunoSEQ multiplex PCR. In the table there are 150,000 to 200,000 clones, roughly 80% of which are singletons. This sequence originates from a man younger than 35 in good health and CMV-seropositive. V and J are TRBV11-2 and TRBJ2-4; D gene ambiguous. Material for sequencing was PBMCs. This CDR3 reads CASSLDRNIQYF. Here the CDR3 DNA reads TGTGCCAGCAGCTTAGACCGGAACATTCAGTACTTC.